The T cell receptor beta chain under discussion was sequenced for a study of T cell repertoires in cytomegalovirus infection. On the study more broadly: An indication of both CMV infection and matching HLA type came from public TCR beta signatures. General study points: The study identified carriers of CMV plus the relevant HLA from cumulative public TCR beta family frequency. Dominant in the ex vivo response were TCR beta clonotypes restricted by HLA-C and specific for CMV.

The CDR3 sequence is 16 residues long. Trimming took 4 bases from V and 2 from J, leaving 16 bases between them. Germline V gene sequence: CDR1 KGHSH, CDR2 LQKENI. By share, this clonotype counts as large (0.1 to 1%). Antigen unknown. TCRdb independently ran MiXCR on the reads; one entry per CDR3 protein. The sample contains about 120,000 distinct CDR3 sequences, around 10% of which appear only once. The sequence came from a human donor in good health (CMV status not recorded). Some clones in this sample may be carry-over from other donors' samples. J is TRBJ2-3 and V is TRBV18, with a tentative D call TRBD2 (6 bases). The sequencing sample was made of PBMCs, sequenced either directly or after in vitro stimulation (not recorded which). DNA for the CDR3: TGTGCCAGCTCACTTGAGGGACTGACCGCCACAGATACGCAGTATTTT. Translation gives CASSLEGLTATDTQYF.